Listed below are T cell receptor beta chains from one sample, sequenced in a study of molecular identifiers for immune sequencing clone quantification. TCRdb reanalysed the PCR reads using MiXCR and keeps one entry per CDR3 protein. The table records hundreds of thousands of distinct CDR3 sequences, 24% of them present only once. The sequenced sample consisted of naive CD8+ T cells from blood, with Jurkat cell RNA spiked in. These TCRs come from a human donor in good health. Some libraries in this study had Jurkat cell RNA spiked in. Each CDR3 is given with its conserved first and last residue. The D gene is left open where the match is weak. Size values are once, few and many counts, or a class for expanded clones, and some rows have none.

DNA	CDR3	V	D	J	size	length
TGCAGCGTTGAAGATTGGACAGTTTCTGGAAACACCATATATTTT	CSVEDWTVSGNTIYF	TRBV29-1	.	TRBJ1-3	many	15
TGTGCCAGCAGCTTAGTGGGGCGGCCGAGCTCCTACGAGCAGTACTTC	CASSLVGRPSSYEQYF	TRBV7-9	.	TRBJ2-7	.	16
TGTGCCAGCAGCTTTGGTAGCGGGGAGCTGTTTTTT	CASSFGSGELFF	TRBV5-4	.	TRBJ2-2	.	12
TGCGCCAGCAGCCAGGACAGGCGGGCCACAGATACGCAGTATTTT	CASSQDRRATDTQYF	TRBV4-3	TRBD1	TRBJ2-3	many	15
TGTGCCATCAGTGAAGGGACGATCCATGAGCAGTTCTTC	CAISEGTIHEQFF	TRBV10-3	.	TRBJ2-1	.	13
TGTGCCAGCAGTTACGGGACAGGGAGTGTCCACGAGCAGTACTTC	CASSYGTGSVHEQYF	TRBV6-5	TRBD1	TRBJ2-7	few	15
TGTGCCAGCAGTGGGACATCAAATTATGGCTACACCTTC	CASSGTSNYGYTF	TRBV2	.	TRBJ1-2	.	13
TGTGCCAGCTGGGGGAATCCCACCTACGAGCAGTACTTC	CASWGNPTYEQYF	TRBV6-2/TRBV6-3	.	TRBJ2-7	few	13
TGTGCCAGCAGCTTATCGGTGGAGGAAAAACTGTTTTTT	CASSLSVEEKLFF	TRBV5-6	.	TRBJ1-4	many	13
TGTGCCAGCAGCGTACCGGGAGCAGGGACAGGGGGGACCGGGGAGCTGTTTTTT	CASSVPGAGTGGTGELFF	TRBV9	TRBD1	TRBJ2-2	.	18